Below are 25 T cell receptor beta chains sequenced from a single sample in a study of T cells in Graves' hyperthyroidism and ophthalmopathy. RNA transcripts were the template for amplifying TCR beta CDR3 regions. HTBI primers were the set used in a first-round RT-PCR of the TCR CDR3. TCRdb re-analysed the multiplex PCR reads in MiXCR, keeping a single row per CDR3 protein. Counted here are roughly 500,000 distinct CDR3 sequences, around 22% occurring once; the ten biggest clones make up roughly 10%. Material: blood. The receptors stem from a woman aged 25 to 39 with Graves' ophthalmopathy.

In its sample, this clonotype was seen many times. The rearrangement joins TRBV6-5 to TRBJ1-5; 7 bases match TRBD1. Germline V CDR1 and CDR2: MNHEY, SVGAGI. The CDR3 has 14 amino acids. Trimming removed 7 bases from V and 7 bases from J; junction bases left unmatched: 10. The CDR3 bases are TGTGCCAGCACCTGGACAGGTTCTGGACAGCCCCAGCATTTT. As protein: CASTWTGSGQPQHF.

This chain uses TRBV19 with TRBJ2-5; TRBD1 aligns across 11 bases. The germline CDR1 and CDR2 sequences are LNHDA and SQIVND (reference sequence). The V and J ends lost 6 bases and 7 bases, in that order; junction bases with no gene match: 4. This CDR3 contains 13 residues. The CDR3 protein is CASRDRGLVTQYF. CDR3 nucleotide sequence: TGTGCCAGTAGGGACAGGGGGCTGGTGACCCAGTACTTC. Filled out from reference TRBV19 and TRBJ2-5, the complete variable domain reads DGGITQSPKYLFRKEGQNVTLSCEQNLNHDAMYWYRQDPGQGLRLIYYSQIVNDFQKGDIAEGYSVSREKKESFPLTVTSAQKNPTAFYLCASRDRGLVTQYFGPGTRLLVL.

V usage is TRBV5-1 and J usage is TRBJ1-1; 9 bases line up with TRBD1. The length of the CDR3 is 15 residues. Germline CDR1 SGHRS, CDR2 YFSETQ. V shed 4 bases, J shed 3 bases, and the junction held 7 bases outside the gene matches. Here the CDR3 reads CASSPSRTGDTEAFF. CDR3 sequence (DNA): TGCGCCAGCAGCCCCTCCCGGACAGGGGACACTGAAGCTTTCTTT.

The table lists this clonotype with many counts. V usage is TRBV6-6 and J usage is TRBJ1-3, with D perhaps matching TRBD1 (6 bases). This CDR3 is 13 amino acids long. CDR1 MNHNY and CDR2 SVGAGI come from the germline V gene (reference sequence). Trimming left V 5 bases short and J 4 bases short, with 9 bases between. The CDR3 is CASSRQEGNTIYF. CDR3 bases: TGTGCCAGCAGTAGACAGGAGGGAAACACCATATATTTT.

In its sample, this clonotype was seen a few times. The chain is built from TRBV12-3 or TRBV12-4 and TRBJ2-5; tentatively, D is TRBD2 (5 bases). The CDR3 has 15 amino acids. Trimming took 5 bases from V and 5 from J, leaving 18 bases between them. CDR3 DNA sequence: TGTGCCAGCAGTCCGAGGGATTTCGATAGGGAGACCCAGTACTTC. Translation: CASSPRDFDRETQYF.

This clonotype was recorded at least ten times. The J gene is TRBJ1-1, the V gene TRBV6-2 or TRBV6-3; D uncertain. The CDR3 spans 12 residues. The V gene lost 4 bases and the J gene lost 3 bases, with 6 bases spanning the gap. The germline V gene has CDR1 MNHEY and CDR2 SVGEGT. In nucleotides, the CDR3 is TGTGCCAGCAGTTCTCTAGACACTGAAGCTTTCTTT. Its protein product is CASSSLDTEAFF.

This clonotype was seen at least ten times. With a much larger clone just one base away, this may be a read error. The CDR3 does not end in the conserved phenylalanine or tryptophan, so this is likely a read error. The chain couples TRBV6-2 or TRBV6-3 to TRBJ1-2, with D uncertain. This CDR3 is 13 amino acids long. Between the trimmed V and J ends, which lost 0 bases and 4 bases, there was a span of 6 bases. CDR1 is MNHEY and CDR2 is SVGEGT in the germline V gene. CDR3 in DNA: TGTGCCAGCAGTTACTCCGATATCTATGGCTACACCCTC. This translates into CASSYSDIYGYTL.

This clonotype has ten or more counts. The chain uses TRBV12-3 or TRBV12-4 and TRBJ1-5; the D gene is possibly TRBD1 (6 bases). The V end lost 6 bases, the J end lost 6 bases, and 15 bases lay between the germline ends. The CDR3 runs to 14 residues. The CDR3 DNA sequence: TGTGCCAGCAGCGCAGGGGCCATCAGTCAGCCCCAGCATTTT. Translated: CASSAGAISQPQHF.

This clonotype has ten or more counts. The chain's CDR3 is CASSEGSWGNQPQHF. The CDR3 DNA follows: TGTGCCAGCAGTGAAGGATCTTGGGGCAATCAGCCCCAGCATTTT. This sequence joins TRBV6-1 and TRBJ1-5; D gene ambiguous. The germline V gene has CDR1 MNHNS and CDR2 SASEGT. The CDR3 totals 15 residues. Trimming cost V 1 base and J 2 bases, with 9 bases left between them.

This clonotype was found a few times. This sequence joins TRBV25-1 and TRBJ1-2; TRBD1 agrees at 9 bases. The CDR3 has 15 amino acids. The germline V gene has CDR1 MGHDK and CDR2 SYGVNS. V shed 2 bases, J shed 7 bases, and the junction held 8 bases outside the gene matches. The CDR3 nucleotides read TGTGCCAGCAGTGAAAGGGGACAGGGTCTTGCTGGCTACACCTTC. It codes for CASSERGQGLAGYTF.

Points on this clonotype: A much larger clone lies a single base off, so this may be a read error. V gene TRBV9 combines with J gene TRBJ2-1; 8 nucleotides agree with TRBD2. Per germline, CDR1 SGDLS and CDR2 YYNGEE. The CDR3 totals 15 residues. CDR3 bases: TGTGCCGGCAGCGTAGGAACTGGGACTAGCAATGAGCAGTTCTTC. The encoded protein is CAGSVGTGTSNEQFF.

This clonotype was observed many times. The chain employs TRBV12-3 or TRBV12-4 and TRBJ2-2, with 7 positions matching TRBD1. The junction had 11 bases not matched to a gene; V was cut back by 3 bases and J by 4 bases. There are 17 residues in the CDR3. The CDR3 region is CASSFSGQGVLTGELFF. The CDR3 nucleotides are TGTGCCAGCAGTTTCTCCGGCCAGGGGGTTCTCACCGGGGAGCTGTTTTTT.

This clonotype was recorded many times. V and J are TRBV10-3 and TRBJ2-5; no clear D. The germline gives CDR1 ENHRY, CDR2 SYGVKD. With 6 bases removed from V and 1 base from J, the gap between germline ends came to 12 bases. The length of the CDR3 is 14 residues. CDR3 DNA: TGTGCCATCAGCAACAGAGCTACCCAAGAGACCCAGTACTTC. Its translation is CAISNRATQETQYF.

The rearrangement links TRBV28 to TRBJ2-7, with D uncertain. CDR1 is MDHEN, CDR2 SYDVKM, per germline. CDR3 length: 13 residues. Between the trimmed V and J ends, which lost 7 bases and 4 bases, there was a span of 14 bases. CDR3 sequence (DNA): TGTGCCAGCACCCTGTCGGGCTTTTACGAGCAGTACTTC. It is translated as CASTLSGFYEQYF.

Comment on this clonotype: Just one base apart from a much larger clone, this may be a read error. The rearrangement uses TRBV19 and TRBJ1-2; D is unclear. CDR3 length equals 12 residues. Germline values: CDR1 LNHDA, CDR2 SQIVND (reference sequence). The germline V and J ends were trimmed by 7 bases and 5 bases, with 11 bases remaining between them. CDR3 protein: CASNMGEYGYTF. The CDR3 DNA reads TGTGCCAGTAATATGGGAGAGTATGGCTACACCTTC.

CDR3 in amino acids: CASSLSAGLREQYF. CDR3 coding DNA: TGTGCCAGCAGCTTGAGTGCTGGCCTGCGAGAGCAGTACTTC. The chain carries TRBV5-6 and TRBJ2-7; D not resolved. V was clipped by 1 base and J by 7 bases, with 15 bases between them. The CDR3 length is 14 residues. Per the germline V gene, CDR1 is SGHDT and CDR2 is YYEEEE. The entire variable domain, with the rest obtained from reference TRBV5-6 and TRBJ2-7, is as follows: DAGVTQSPTHLIKTRGQQVTLRCSPKSGHDTVSWYQQALGQGPQFIFQYYEEEERQRGNFPDRFSGHQFPNYSSELNVNALLLGDSALYLCASSLSAGLREQYFGPGTRLTVT.

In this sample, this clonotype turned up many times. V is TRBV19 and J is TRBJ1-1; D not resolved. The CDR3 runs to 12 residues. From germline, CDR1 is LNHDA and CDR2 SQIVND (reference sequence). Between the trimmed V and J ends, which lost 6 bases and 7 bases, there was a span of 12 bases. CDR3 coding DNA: TGTGCCAGTAGAGGTCCGGGGATTGAAGCTTTCTTT. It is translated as CASRGPGIEAFF.

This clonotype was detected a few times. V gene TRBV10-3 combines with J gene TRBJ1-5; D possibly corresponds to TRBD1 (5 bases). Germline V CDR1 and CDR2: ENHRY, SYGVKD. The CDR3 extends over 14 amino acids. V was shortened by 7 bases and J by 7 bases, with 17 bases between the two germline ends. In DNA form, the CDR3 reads TGTGCCATCACTGCCGACCCTCAGGGACAGCCCCAGCATTTT. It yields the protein CAITADPQGQPQHF.

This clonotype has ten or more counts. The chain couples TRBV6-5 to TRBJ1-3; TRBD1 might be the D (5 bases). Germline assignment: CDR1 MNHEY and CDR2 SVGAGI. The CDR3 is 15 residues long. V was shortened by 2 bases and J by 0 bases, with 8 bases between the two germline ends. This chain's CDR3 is CASSYRGGSGNTIYF. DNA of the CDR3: TGTGCCAGCAGTTACCGCGGGGGCTCTGGAAACACCATATATTTT.

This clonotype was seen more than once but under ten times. Written as DNA, the CDR3 is TGTGCCAGCAGTACCCGGACTAGCAGCTACGAGCAGTACTTC. Protein product: CASSTRTSSYEQYF. The V call is TRBV27, the J call TRBJ2-7, with 8 bases that match TRBD2. The CDR3 totals 14 residues. The J segment lost 3 bases and the V segment lost 5 bases, leaving 6 bases of the junction unmatched. Looked up from germline, CDR1 is MNHEY and CDR2 is SMNVEV (reference sequence).

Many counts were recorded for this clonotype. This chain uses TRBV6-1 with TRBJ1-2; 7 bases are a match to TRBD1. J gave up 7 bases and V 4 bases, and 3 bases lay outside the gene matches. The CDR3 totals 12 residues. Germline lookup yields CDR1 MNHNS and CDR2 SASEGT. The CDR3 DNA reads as TGTGCCAGCAGTGGACAGGGCGCTGGCTACACCTTC. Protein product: CASSGQGAGYTF.

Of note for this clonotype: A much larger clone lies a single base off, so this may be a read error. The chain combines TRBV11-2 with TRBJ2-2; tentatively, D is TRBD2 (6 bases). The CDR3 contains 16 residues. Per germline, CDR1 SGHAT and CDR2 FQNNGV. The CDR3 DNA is TGTGCCAGCAGCGGAAGACTAGAGTCCCACACCGGGGGGCTGTTTTTT. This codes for CASSGRLESHTGGLFF.

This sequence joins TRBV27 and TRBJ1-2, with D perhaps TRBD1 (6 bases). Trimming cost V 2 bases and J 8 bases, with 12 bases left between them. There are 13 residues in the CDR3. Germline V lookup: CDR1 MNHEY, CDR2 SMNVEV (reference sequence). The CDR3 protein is CASSLRGARGYTF. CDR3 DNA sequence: TGTGCCAGCAGTTTAAGGGGGGCGCGAGGCTACACCTTC.

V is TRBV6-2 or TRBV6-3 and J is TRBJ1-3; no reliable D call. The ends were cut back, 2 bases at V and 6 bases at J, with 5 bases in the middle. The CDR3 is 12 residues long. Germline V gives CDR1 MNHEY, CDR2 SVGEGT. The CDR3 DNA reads TGTGCCAGCAGTTACGAGGAAAACACCATATATTTT. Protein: CASSYEENTIYF.

The DNA for the CDR3 is TGTGCCAGCAGTTTAAGGGAGGACACAAATCAGCCCCAGCATTTT. Protein sequence: CASSLREDTNQPQHF. V is TRBV27 and J is TRBJ1-5; TRBD1 might be the D (5 bases). The V end was cut by 2 bases, the J end by 4 bases, with 12 bases between. The CDR3 consists of 15 residues. Germline V gene data show CDR1 as MNHEY and CDR2 as SMNVEV (reference sequence).